The clone carrying this T cell receptor (beta chain) was seen only once. Its target is not known. This entry comes from a study of blood T cells in healthy people across ages. Study-level results: With unsorted PBMCs, a conclusive comparison of naive versus antigen-experienced cells was not possible. A roughly linear age-dependent decrease characterized TCR beta diversity per million T cells.

CDR3 length: 16 residues. V lost 1 base to trimming and J lost 5 bases, with 17 bases between them. Germline V gene sequence: CDR1 LGHNA, CDR2 YSLEER. Isolation yielded PBMCs, at least 6 million per sample, in every case. A second roughly 7 to 12 cycle PCR used barcoded and J-beta primers. Researchers report that a template-switch adaptor with 12 random nucleotides tagged each cDNA molecule. TCRdb reprocessed the 5' RACE reads with MiXCR, giving one entry per CDR3 protein. The table has approximately 1,700,000 distinct CDR3 sequences, 39% seen once; the top ten hold approximately 22%. The chain recombines TRBV4-3 with TRBJ1-2; D unclear. The sample comprised blood. This clonotype was sampled from a human donor in good health. The CDR3 protein is CASSQVLVGSEYGYTF. In DNA form, the CDR3 reads TGCGCCAGCAGCCAAGTACTGGTAGGATCGGAGTATGGCTACACCTTC.